A selection of T cell receptor beta chains follows, all from one sample in a study of T-cell memory formation after mild COVID-19. TCRdb called the 5' RACE reads again in MiXCR, with one record for every CDR3 protein. The sample includes approximately 430,000 distinct CDR3 sequences, under 25% seen only once; the top ten take about an eighth. Sequences were obtained from PBMCs or a T cell subset sorted from them (not recorded which). The receptors stem from an adult woman who had mild COVID-19 (a few samples of this study predate the infection). Cell type and time point are not known. Each CDR3 is given with its conserved first and last residue. The D gene is left open where the match is weak. The size field is filled for only some rows; it gives once, few, many or a size class.

v_call: TRBV6-6
j_call: TRBJ1-3
d_call: -
clone_size: few
cdr3_nt: TGTGCCAGCAGTTACCTCGCGGGGAAGGGCTCTGGAAACACCATATATTTT
cdr3_aa: CASSYLAGKGSGNTIYF

v_call: TRBV12-3/TRBV12-4
j_call: TRBJ1-5
d_call: TRBD1
clone_size: -
cdr3_nt: TGTGCCAGCAGTTTAACAGTCCTCAGGGGGCGAAGCAATCAGCCCCAGCATTTT
cdr3_aa: CASSLTVLRGRSNQPQHF

v_call: TRBV7-6
j_call: TRBJ2-3
d_call: -
clone_size: many
cdr3_nt: TGTGCCAGCAGCTTACAGGAGGGAGTTACAGATACGCAGTATTTT
cdr3_aa: CASSLQEGVTDTQYF

v_call: TRBV2
j_call: TRBJ1-1
d_call: -
clone_size: -
cdr3_nt: TGTGCCAGCACCCACCCGGGGAGGCGGGAGGTCGCTGAAGCTTTCTTT
cdr3_aa: CASTHPGRREVAEAFF

v_call: TRBV27
j_call: TRBJ2-6
d_call: TRBD1
clone_size: -
cdr3_nt: TGTGCCAGCAGTACACTAGACAGGGCTGGGGCCAACGTCCTGACTTTC
cdr3_aa: CASSTLDRAGANVLTF

v_call: TRBV13
j_call: TRBJ1-2
d_call: -
clone_size: -
cdr3_nt: TGTGCCAGCGCACTGCAGGGTTATGGCTACACCTTC
cdr3_aa: CASALQGYGYTF

v_call: TRBV5-5
j_call: TRBJ2-6
d_call: TRBD2
clone_size: -
cdr3_nt: TGTGCCAGCAGCTTCACTAGCGGGCGGGCGTCTGGGGCCAACGTCCTGACTTTC
cdr3_aa: CASSFTSGRASGANVLTF

v_call: TRBV5-1
j_call: TRBJ1-1
d_call: TRBD1
clone_size: -
cdr3_nt: TGCGCCAGCAGCATGACAGGGATCATGAACACTGAAGCTTTCTTT
cdr3_aa: CASSMTGIMNTEAFF

v_call: TRBV4-1
j_call: TRBJ2-5
d_call: TRBD2
clone_size: -
cdr3_nt: TGCGCCAGCAGCCAAGATTGGCTAGCGGGGGCGGGAGAGACCCAGTACTTC
cdr3_aa: CASSQDWLAGAGETQYF

v_call: TRBV6-6
j_call: TRBJ1-2
d_call: -
clone_size: few
cdr3_nt: TGTGCCAGCAGTTACTACCCCTCAGGGTATGGCTACACCTTC
cdr3_aa: CASSYYPSGYGYTF

v_call: TRBV25-1
j_call: TRBJ2-7
d_call: -
clone_size: -
cdr3_nt: TGTGCCAGCAGTGACGTCCCGGTGGGCTACGAGCAGTACTTC
cdr3_aa: CASSDVPVGYEQYF

v_call: TRBV3-1
j_call: TRBJ2-1
d_call: -
clone_size: -
cdr3_nt: TGTGCCAGCAGCCAGCCCACAGGGGGGACTACAGCTGAGCAGTTCTTC
cdr3_aa: CASSQPTGGTTAEQFF

v_call: TRBV2
j_call: TRBJ1-2
d_call: TRBD1
clone_size: -
cdr3_nt: TGTGCCAGCAGTTTGGGACAGACAAACTATGGCTACACCTTC
cdr3_aa: CASSLGQTNYGYTF

v_call: TRBV7-6
j_call: TRBJ2-5
d_call: -
clone_size: few
cdr3_nt: TGTGCCAGCAGCCCCCTTGGGGTCCAAGAGACCCAGTACTTC
cdr3_aa: CASSPLGVQETQYF

v_call: TRBV29-1
j_call: TRBJ1-1
d_call: -
clone_size: few
cdr3_nt: TGCAGCGTTGAACAGGGTGAAGCTTTCTTT
cdr3_aa: CSVEQGEAFF

v_call: TRBV2
j_call: TRBJ1-1
d_call: -
clone_size: -
cdr3_nt: TGTGCCAGCAGCACCGAAACCATGAACACTGAAGCTTTCTTT
cdr3_aa: CASSTETMNTEAFF

v_call: TRBV3-1
j_call: TRBJ2-1
d_call: -
clone_size: -
cdr3_nt: TGTGCCAGCAGCGGAGGACTCCGTGCGAATGAGCAGTTCTTC
cdr3_aa: CASSGGLRANEQFF

v_call: TRBV20-1
j_call: TRBJ2-7
d_call: -
clone_size: few
cdr3_nt: TGCAGTGTTAGGGGTACTAGCAGGCACGAGCAGTACTTC
cdr3_aa: CSVRGTSRHEQYF

v_call: TRBV5-4
j_call: TRBJ2-1
d_call: TRBD2
clone_size: -
cdr3_nt: TGTGCCAGCAGCTTGCCGGGACTAGCGGGGGCTGAGCAGTTCTTC
cdr3_aa: CASSLPGLAGAEQFF

v_call: TRBV20-1
j_call: TRBJ2-2
d_call: -
clone_size: few
cdr3_nt: TGCAGTGCTAGACCGAACACCGGGGAGCTGTTTTTT
cdr3_aa: CSARPNTGELFF

v_call: TRBV4-2
j_call: TRBJ1-6
d_call: TRBD1
clone_size: -
cdr3_nt: TGTGCCAGCAGCAGAGACAGGGTAGATTCACCCCTCCACTTT
cdr3_aa: CASSRDRVDSPLHF

v_call: TRBV6-2/TRBV6-3
j_call: TRBJ2-5
d_call: -
clone_size: -
cdr3_nt: TGTGCCACCCGGGAAGCCACCAAGACCCAGTACTTC
cdr3_aa: CATREATKTQYF

v_call: TRBV5-1
j_call: TRBJ2-5
d_call: TRBD2
clone_size: few
cdr3_nt: TGCGCCAGCAGCTCTCGACTAGCGGGGGAACAAGAGACCCAGTACTTC
cdr3_aa: CASSSRLAGEQETQYF